The next 8 T cell receptor beta chains were all read from a single sample in a study of blood T cell repertoires in COVID-19 (dated by TCRdb to the early 2020s). Libraries came from the immunoSEQ multiplex PCR assay. Held by TCRdb, this immuneACCESS table contains in-frame sequences only and omits some clones. Under half of the omission traces to an unresolved V gene where checked; the cause of the rest is unknown. The sample contains over 20,000 clones, about 90% of them found a single time. The top ten constitute 2.7% of the sample. Sequenced input: peripheral blood. These receptors came from a man in his 70s with acute or convalescent COVID-19.

This chain connects TRBV28 to TRBJ1-4; TRBD1 is a possible D gene (5 bases). This CDR3 comprises 13 residues. V shed 7 bases and J shed 4 bases, with 10 bases lying between them. The germline gives CDR1 MDHEN, CDR2 SYDVKM. The CDR3 DNA sequence: TGTGCCAGCAAGGGGAGGAGTAATGAAAAACTGTTTTTT. It encodes CASKGRSNEKLFF.

The chain has TRBV15 and TRBJ2-7, with 10 bases identical to TRBD1. The germline V gene has CDR1 LNHNV and CDR2 YYDKDF (reference sequence). V lost 4 bases and J lost 0; bases outside the gene matches: 3. CDR3 size: 15 residues. CDR3 bases: TGTGCCACCAGCAATGACAGGGGGCCCTCCTACGAGCAGTACTTC. It yields the protein CATSNDRGPSYEQYF.

This CDR3 reads CASSNRATEAFF. The CDR3 nucleotides are TGTGCCAGCAGCAACAGGGCCACTGAAGCTTTCTTT. The V call is TRBV7-6, the J call TRBJ1-1; tentative D call: TRBD1 (6 bases). Germline V gene data show CDR1 as SGHVS and CDR2 as FNYEAQ. Trimming left V 5 bases short and J 4 bases short, with 8 bases between. CDR3 length equals 12 residues.

This sequence joins TRBV6-6 and TRBJ2-7; D remains ambiguous. The germline V and J ends were trimmed by 8 bases and 7 bases, with 15 bases remaining between them. The germline gives CDR1 MNHNY, CDR2 SVGAGI (reference sequence). The CDR3 has 12 residues. The CDR3: CASEDILGEQYF. The CDR3 nucleotides read TGTGCCAGCGAAGACATCCTGGGTGAGCAGTACTTC.

In DNA, the CDR3 is TGTGCCACCAGCAGAGACGGGACAGGGACTACCTACGAGCAGTACTTC. Its protein product is CATSRDGTGTTYEQYF. The rearrangement uses TRBV15 and TRBJ2-7, with 9 bases aligning to TRBD1. The CDR3 is made up of 16 amino acids. J lost 2 bases, V lost 0 bases, and 5 bases had no gene match. Per the germline V gene, CDR1 is LNHNV and CDR2 is YYDKDF (reference sequence). Using reference TRBV15 and TRBJ2-7 for the parts outside the CDR3, the full variable domain is DAMVIQNPRYQVTQFGKPVTLSCSQTLNHNVMYWYQQKSSQAPKLLFHYYDKDFNNEADTPDNFQSRRPNTSFCFLDIRSPGLGDTAMYLCATSRDGTGTTYEQYFGPGTRLTVT.

As regards this clone: This sample includes further DNA sequences coding for the same CDR3. CDR3 amino acids: CASSPNLGNQPQHF. The CDR3 DNA follows: TGTGCCAGCAGTCCAAACTTGGGCAATCAGCCCCAGCATTTT. The genes are TRBV7-2 and TRBJ1-5; D call uncertain. Germline V gives CDR1 SGHTA, CDR2 FQGNSA. The CDR3 length is 14 residues. The V and J ends lost 6 bases and 2 bases respectively, with 11 bases between them.

The chain carries TRBV2 and TRBJ2-2; 16 nucleotides match TRBD2. Germline CDR1 SNHLY, CDR2 FYNNEI. The ends lost 6 bases at V and 4 bases at J; junction bases unmatched: 8. The CDR3 is 18 amino acids. CDR3 sequence reads: CASRTGTSGGAGTGELFF. CDR3 DNA: TGTGCCAGCAGGACCGGGACTAGCGGGGGGGCGGGCACCGGGGAGCTGTTTTTT.

The chain carries TRBV18 and TRBJ1-6, with TRBD1 matching 7 bases. From germline, CDR1 is KGHSH and CDR2 LQKENI. The CDR3 is 16 amino acids. V lost 5 bases and J lost 8; bases outside the gene matches: 12. CDR3 loop: CASSTNTGQLDSPLHF. The CDR3 DNA reads TGTGCCAGCTCAACCAATACGGGACAGTTAGATTCACCCCTCCACTTT.